This record concerns one T cell receptor beta chain sequence. There is no known antigen for this receptor. Base qualities are missing; no much larger clone stands one base away. Taken with the paper, the label for time point translates to: baseline before first vaccination. Vaccinee samples came from UK trials COV001 and COV002, including a single-blind randomized controlled phase 2/3 trial of AZD1222 (ChAdOx1 nCoV-19) in healthy adults. For TCRbeta chain sequencing, PBMC samples were collected from trial participants at day 0 and at day 28 after the second dose. The CDR3 regions of human TCRbeta chains were analyzed by immunosequencing. The authors processed their data as follows. Repertoire TCRs were matched against a reference library of SARS-CoV-2-specific TCRs generated with the MIRA antigen-specificity platform. Breadth meant the fraction of unique TCRs that were SARS-CoV-2-associated, whereas depth meant the fraction of total T cells that were SARS-CoV-2-associated. Each spike-specific TCR was assigned to its reactive spike region and to a CD4 or CD8 class using the MIRA data. Log10-transformed breadth and depth values were compared by one-way ANOVA with Sidak's multiple comparisons tests. TCRdb provides this immuneACCESS table in a form limited to in-frame rearrangements. Some clones are lacking; in checked studies, under half of them reflect an unresolved V gene, and why the rest are absent is not known. From that table come the V and J calls and clone size; the DNA was used to work out D and trimming. The sample profile shows approximately 140,000 clones; about 95% of them were found once. The ten largest account for roughly 1.3% of the sample.

Measured from the cysteine to the phenylalanine, the CDR3 is 16 residues long. CDR3 DNA is the only sequence kept; it has 48 bases, read in frame from the first base. CDR1 is given as LNHDA and CDR2 as SQIVND, both from the germline V gene (reference sequence). The junction shows trimming of 4 bases on V and 3 bases on J, and the gene matches do not reach 10 bases of it. The record originates from a study of T cell responses to AZD1222 COVID-19 vaccine (dated by TCRdb to the early 2020s). Regarding the complete study: AZD1222 recipients given second doses at about 4 weeks or at about 12 weeks were pooled, since spike-specific TCR depth and breadth were not found to differ between the two schedules. TCR sequencing covered fewer than 250 trial participants: 200 to 220 given two doses of AZD1222 and 26 given two doses of MenACWY control vaccine. Trial participants were enrolled by age into 18-55, 56-69 and 70-plus year subgroups, with approximately 160, 26 and 62 TCR-sequenced participants respectively.

General findings and caveats noted by the study authors: Conclusions about previously exposed vaccinees are limited because only six or seven AZD1222 recipients were SARS-CoV-2 seropositive at baseline. Because no day 14 peak-response samples were available, the repertoires could be characterized only after the peak T cell response. Reportedly, close to half of the unique spike-specific TCRs recognized epitopes lying outside the regions that are mutated in the B.1.351 and B.1.1.7 variants. After two AZD1222 doses, both the breadth and the depth of spike-specific TCRs were significantly higher than at day 0 and than in MenACWY recipients. The vaccine-associated CD4 TCRs covered the entire spike protein, and the dominant responses fell in regions 160-218 and 743-854. Participants were mostly white British and included more females than males, and it was suggested by the authors that clonal diversity may have been underestimated. In the small 56-69-year group, the increase in depth fell short of significance, most likely because of low power.

The sequence came from an adult in good health. The material was peripheral blood, obtained on day 0 of AZD1222 vaccination. This chain joins TRBV19 to TRBJ2-3; 7 nucleotides in the junction match TRBD1. The CDR3 is CASSSTPQGLTDTQYF. The base sequence is TGTGCCAGTAGTAGCACCCCACAGGGGTTGACAGATACGCAGTATTTT.